The TCR beta chain under discussion was sequenced for a study of T cell responses to AZD1222 COVID-19 vaccine. Study-wide points: The study found Spike-specific TCR breadth and depth rose after two AZD1222 doses. Vaccine-related CD4 TCRs covered spike, predominating at 160-218 and 743-854. Unmutated variant regions are reportedly the target of nearly half of TCRs that are spike-specific.

Points on this clone: Its antigen remains unidentified.

Here immunoSEQ multiplex PCR was the method, and the copy in TCRdb shows in-frame clones only, minus some. The data show tens of thousands of clones, 87% seen once. The germline gives CDR1 ENHRY, CDR2 SYGVKD. The CDR3 contains 13 residues. V was shortened by 5 bases and J by 2 bases, with 9 bases between the two germline ends. This chain links TRBV10-3 with TRBJ1-2, with D unresolved. Sequencing used peripheral blood, obtained 28 days after the second AZD1222 dose. This receptor was identified in an adult who received the AZD1222 COVID-19 vaccine. DNA for the CDR3: TGTGCCATCAGTCGAACAGCGAACTATGGCTACACCTTC. This translates into CAISRTANYGYTF.